Included here is one T cell receptor (beta chain) sequence, with context. These data belong to a study of blood T cell repertoires in COVID-19. Across the study: Researchers got acute and convalescent COVID-19 samples from the United States, Italy and Spain. In each case, the material was cDNA or gDNA derived from T cells, B-cell-depleted T cells, or PBMCs.

Sequenced by immunoSEQ multiplex PCR; TCRdb stores in-frame clones only, minus some. There are about 200,000 clones in the sample; roughly four fifths occur only once, and around 2.3% lies in the top ten. The sequenced sample consisted of peripheral blood. This TCR came from a woman aged 40 to 55 with active or convalescent COVID-19.

The CDR3 region is CASSRGTDLNSPLHF. In DNA, the CDR3 is TGTGCCAGCAGCCGCGGGACAGATCTTAATTCACCCCTCCACTTT. The chain couples TRBV7-3 to TRBJ1-6; TRBD1 agrees at 7 bases. Germline V gene data show CDR1 as SGHTA and CDR2 as FQGTGA. Losses at the gene ends were 5 bases for V and 6 bases for J; bases not matched to a gene: 7. This CDR3 region has 15 residues.